These 25 T cell receptor beta chains share one sample of origin, sequenced in a study of blood T cell repertoires in COVID-19. The method was immunoSEQ multiplex PCR; TCRdb's version includes in-frame clones alone and lacks a portion of them. The table has some 44,000 clones, approximately 92% seen once. Material for sequencing was peripheral blood. Source of these receptors: a human donor in a cohort sampled during active COVID-19.

The rearrangement joins TRBV9 to TRBJ2-1, with 7 bases aligning to TRBD1. The CDR3 contains 15 residues. The V segment lost 4 bases and the J segment 2 bases; nucleotides outside the gene matches: 6. Germline assignment: CDR1 SGDLS and CDR2 YYNGEE. The DNA for the CDR3 is TGTGCCAGCAGCCGCCTCCAGGGGGCCTACAATGAGCAGTTCTTC. It specifies CASSRLQGAYNEQFF.

The chain has TRBV7-9 and TRBJ2-3; 8 bases line up with TRBD2. Losses at the gene ends were 0 bases for V and 5 bases for J; bases not matched to a gene: 4. This CDR3 is built from 15 residues. Per the germline V gene, CDR1 is SEHNR and CDR2 is FQNEAQ (reference sequence). This CDR3 reads CASSLAQRGKDTQYF. CDR3 in DNA: TGTGCCAGCAGCTTAGCGCAGCGGGGGAAAGATACGCAGTATTTT.

The chain is built from TRBV12-3 or TRBV12-4 and TRBJ1-6; a possible D gene is TRBD1 (5 bases). V lost 1 base and J 10 bases, leaving 5 bases between the germline ends. The CDR3 totals 12 residues. CDR3 DNA: TGTGCCAGCAGTTTAGGGGGCTCACCCCTCCACTTT. Its translation is CASSLGGSPLHF.

V gene TRBV3-1 (or the pseudogene TRBV3-2) combines with J gene TRBJ1-2; D ambiguous. Per germline, CDR1 LGHDT and CDR2 YNNKEL (reference sequence). The CDR3 consists of 12 residues. Deletions cut 4 bases from V and 1 base from J, with 4 bases between. The chain's CDR3 is CASSLRNYGYTF. The CDR3 nucleotides read TGTGCCAGCAGCCTCCGTAACTATGGCTACACCTTC.

This chain uses TRBV3-1 (or the pseudogene TRBV3-2) with TRBJ2-1; D is unclear. The germline V gene has CDR1 LGHDT and CDR2 YNNKEL (reference sequence). This CDR3 is 15 amino acids long. Trimming removed 4 bases at V and 6 bases at J, with 16 bases between. The CDR3 region is CASSLLAFSGNEQFF. DNA of the CDR3: TGTGCCAGCAGCCTACTCGCCTTTTCTGGCAATGAGCAGTTCTTC.

The chain is built from TRBV7-9 and TRBJ2-5; 7 positions match TRBD1. V lost 0 bases, J lost 1 base, and 11 bases stayed unmatched. This CDR3 comprises 18 residues. Germline CDR1 reads SEHNR; CDR2 reads FQNEAQ (reference sequence). CDR3: CASSLAGWDSRIQETQYF. The DNA for the CDR3 is TGTGCCAGCAGCTTAGCGGGATGGGACAGCAGAATCCAAGAGACCCAGTACTTC.

The V call is TRBV2, the J call TRBJ1-5, with 10 bases identical to TRBD1. V lost 8 bases to trimming and J lost 6 bases; unmatched junction nucleotides: 7. The V gene's germline CDR1 is SNHLY and CDR2 FYNNEI. This CDR3 is 14 amino acids long. The CDR3 bases are TGTGCCAGCCGGGGGGACAGGGGCGGTCAGCCCCAGCATTTT. It is translated as CASRGDRGGQPQHF.

The count of this clone is one. The V and J genes are TRBV7-9 and TRBJ1-5, with D uncertain. Per germline, CDR1 SEHNR and CDR2 FQNEAQ (reference sequence). The CDR3 spans 15 residues. Trimming stripped 1 base from V and 0 bases from J, with 7 bases between. The CDR3 sequence is CASSLGGNSNQPQHF. The DNA of the CDR3 is TGTGCCAGCAGCTTAGGAGGCAATAGCAATCAGCCCCAGCATTTT.

V is TRBV24-1 and J is TRBJ2-3, with D hard to call. The CDR3 extends over 13 amino acids. From germline, CDR1 is KGHDR and CDR2 SFDVKD. V lost 2 bases and J 2 bases, leaving 4 bases between the germline ends. CDR3 region: CATSDSFTDTQYF. The DNA of the CDR3 is TGTGCCACCAGTGATTCCTTCACAGATACGCAGTATTTT.

The genes are TRBV5-1 and TRBJ2-1; maybe TRBD2 (7 bases). The CDR3 length is 14 residues. In germline, CDR1 is SGHRS, CDR2 YFSETQ. Trimming cost V 8 bases and J 5 bases, with 17 bases left between them. The CDR3 loop is CARKRGGPDNEQFF. The CDR3 DNA is TGCGCCAGGAAGCGCGGGGGCCCCGACAATGAGCAGTTCTTC.

The chain has TRBV2 and TRBJ2-2; 13 bases map to TRBD2. Germline-derived CDR1 and CDR2 are SNHLY and FYNNEI. The CDR3 length is 20 residues. Trimming at V came to 5 bases and at J to 6 bases, leaving 18 bases not matched to a gene. The CDR3 nucleotides read TGTGCCAGCAGTCAGACCGGGACATACGTAGGACTAGCGGGAGCCGGGGAGCTGTTTTTT. This sequence encodes CASSQTGTYVGLAGAGELFF.

The J gene is TRBJ2-7, the V gene TRBV5-6; 12 bases fit TRBD2. The junction had 5 bases not matched to a gene; V was cut back by 4 bases and J by 3 bases. This CDR3 region has 15 residues. Germline values: CDR1 SGHDT, CDR2 YYEEEE. In DNA, the CDR3 is TGTGCCAGCAGCGACGGACTAGCGGGGTACTACGAGCAGTACTTC. This encodes CASSDGLAGYYEQYF. The complete variable domain, with remaining parts taken from reference TRBV5-6 and TRBJ2-7, reads DAGVTQSPTHLIKTRGQQVTLRCSPKSGHDTVSWYQQALGQGPQFIFQYYEEEERQRGNFPDRFSGHQFPNYSSELNVNALLLGDSALYLCASSDGLAGYYEQYFGPGTRLTVT.

The table lists this clone with a few counts. The chain recombines TRBV20-1 with TRBJ1-5, with D uncertain. Looked up from germline, CDR1 is DFQATT and CDR2 is SNEGSKA (reference sequence). V was trimmed by 0 bases and J by 11 bases, leaving 8 bases between them. The CDR3 runs to 11 residues. The CDR3 is CSARDRRAQHF. The CDR3 region has the DNA TGCAGTGCTAGAGATCGGAGAGCCCAGCATTTT.

The rearrangement links TRBV4-3 to TRBJ2-1; 12 nucleotides agree with TRBD2. This CDR3 region has 15 residues. V lost 3 bases, J lost 6 bases, and 3 bases stayed unmatched. Per the germline V gene, CDR1 is LGHNA and CDR2 is YSLEER. DNA for the CDR3: TGCGCCAGCAGCCAGGAGGGACTAGCGGGCAATGAGCAGTTCTTC. Translation: CASSQEGLAGNEQFF.

The DNA of the CDR3 is TGTGCCAGTAGTATAGGGAGGGGCGCGATCCTCGAGCAGTACTTC. Its translation is CASSIGRGAILEQYF. The V gene is TRBV19, the J gene TRBJ2-7; D perhaps matches TRBD2 (6 bases). Trimming pared 1 base from V and 6 bases from J, leaving 16 bases between. CDR1 and CDR2 from the germline V gene are LNHDA and SQIVND (reference sequence). The CDR3 has 15 residues.

V and J are TRBV7-8 and TRBJ1-2; TRBD1 is a possible D gene (5 bases). The CDR3 covers 15 residues. V was trimmed by 1 base and J by 4 bases, leaving 13 bases between them. Per the germline V gene, CDR1 is SGHVS and CDR2 is FQNEAQ. The CDR3 region has the DNA TGTGCCAGCAGCTTAGTTCCAGGGAACGGCTATGGCTACACCTTC. Residues: CASSLVPGNGYGYTF.

The CDR3: CASSPGQGIYEQYF. The CDR3 coding sequence is TGTGCCAGCAGCCCGGGACAGGGAATTTACGAGCAGTACTTC. The chain links TRBV2 to TRBJ2-7; 9 bases align to TRBD1. The J segment lost 4 bases and the V segment lost 6 bases, leaving 7 bases of the junction unmatched. The germline CDR1 and CDR2 sequences are SNHLY and FYNNEI. The length of the CDR3 is 14 residues.

Concerning this clone: One junction end disagrees with the germline gene, perhaps due to a read error. The CDR3 region is CATSATGSYGQYF. The CDR3 DNA sequence: TGTGCCACCAGTGCGACTGGCTCCTACGGGCAGTACTTC. The gene calls are TRBV24-1 and TRBJ2-7, with unresolved D. Germline values: CDR1 KGHDR, CDR2 SFDVKD. The CDR3 is 13 residues long.

The chain has TRBV11-2 and TRBJ2-3; D is perhaps TRBD1 (6 bases). The CDR3 has 18 amino acids. Trimming took 6 bases from V and 2 from J, leaving 24 bases between them. The V gene's germline CDR1 is SGHAT and CDR2 FQNNGV. The chain's CDR3 is CASSHLVWGHRTTDTQYF. As DNA, the CDR3 is TGTGCCAGCAGTCACCTCGTCTGGGGGCACCGTACCACAGATACGCAGTATTTT.

The chain employs TRBV12-3 or TRBV12-4 and TRBJ2-2, with no clear D. The V and J ends lost 3 bases and 9 bases respectively, with 11 bases between them. CDR3 length: 13 amino acids. The chain's CDR3 is CASSLVEERELFF. The DNA for the CDR3 is TGTGCCAGCAGTTTGGTCGAGGAGCGGGAGCTGTTTTTT.

V and J are TRBV4-1 and TRBJ1-4, with D perhaps matching TRBD1 (6 bases). CDR3 size: 17 residues. In germline, CDR1 is MGHRA, CDR2 YSYEKL. With 0 bases removed from V and 5 bases from J, the gap between germline ends came to 16 bases. The CDR3 spells CASSQERGGAANEKLFF. The CDR3 DNA reads TGCGCCAGCAGCCAAGAGAGGGGGGGCGCGGCAAATGAAAAACTGTTTTTT.

The CDR3 bases are TGCGCCAGCAGCCAAGGTTATCCAGGGAATTCACCCCTCCACTTT. Translated, it gives CASSQGYPGNSPLHF. V is TRBV4-3 and J is TRBJ1-6; D possibly corresponds to TRBD1 (5 bases). Germline-derived CDR1 and CDR2 are LGHNA and YSLEER. The germline V and J ends were trimmed by 1 base and 7 bases, with 11 bases remaining between them. CDR3 length equals 15 residues.

The gene calls are TRBV6-6 and TRBJ2-7; no firm D call. Trimming took off 4 bases at V and 7 bases at J, with 8 bases between the two ends. This CDR3 comprises 11 residues. In germline, CDR1 is MNHNY, CDR2 SVGAGI (reference sequence). DNA of the CDR3: TGTGCCAGCAGTTCCGAGGTAGAGCAGTACTTC. Its translation: CASSSEVEQYF.

The CDR3 DNA follows: TGCGCCAGCAGCCAATGGGGGGGGTTGCAAGAGACCCAGTACTTC. It codes for CASSQWGGLQETQYF. This chain uses TRBV4-1 with TRBJ2-5; 7 nucleotides align to TRBD2. Germline CDR1 and CDR2: MGHRA and YSYEKL. The trim removed 2 bases at V and 2 bases at J, leaving 5 bases unmatched. This CDR3 has 15 residues.

This clone was observed once. This sequence joins TRBV19 and TRBJ1-3, with a possible D match to TRBD1 (6 bases). V lost 5 bases and J lost 3, with 14 bases in between. The germline V gene has CDR1 LNHDA and CDR2 SQIVND (reference sequence). The CDR3 is made up of 15 amino acids. CDR3 nucleotide sequence: TGTGCCAGTAGTGACCAAACAGGGTTTGGAAACACCATATATTTT. It yields the protein CASSDQTGFGNTIYF.